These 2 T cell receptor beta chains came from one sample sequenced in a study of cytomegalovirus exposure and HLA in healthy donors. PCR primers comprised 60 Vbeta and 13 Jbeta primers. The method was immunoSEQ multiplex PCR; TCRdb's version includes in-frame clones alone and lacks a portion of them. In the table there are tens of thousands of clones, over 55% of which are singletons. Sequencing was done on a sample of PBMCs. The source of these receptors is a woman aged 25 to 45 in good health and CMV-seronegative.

CDR3 residues: CASRIRQGLNTEAFF. The CDR3 bases are TGTGCCAGCAGGATTAGACAGGGACTGAACACTGAAGCTTTCTTT. The chain employs TRBV6-1 and TRBJ1-1; 7 nucleotides align to TRBD1. The CDR3 runs to 15 residues. Germline trimming cut 6 bases from V and 0 bases from J; bases unmatched to any gene: 7. In germline, CDR1 is MNHNS, CDR2 SASEGT.

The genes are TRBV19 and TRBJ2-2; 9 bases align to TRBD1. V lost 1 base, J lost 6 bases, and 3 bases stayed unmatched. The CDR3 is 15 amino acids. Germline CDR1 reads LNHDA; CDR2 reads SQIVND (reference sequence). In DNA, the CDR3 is TGTGCCAGTAGTATAGGGGACAGGGAGGCCGGGGAGCTGTTTTTT. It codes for CASSIGDREAGELFF.